This record looks at one TCR beta chain sequence and its context. Libraries were prepared by immunoSEQ multiplex PCR; TCRdb keeps only in-frame clonotypes and omits some of them. The sample gives about 70,000 clones, roughly 96% of which show up once; 0.2% to 0.25% is in the top ten. The sample belongs to a study of technical replicates of blood from a few donors. Germline V gene lookup returns CDR1 SGHAT and CDR2 FQDESV (reference sequence). There are 17 residues in the CDR3. With 5 bases removed from V and 1 base from J, the gap between germline ends came to 21 bases. The sequenced sample consisted of T cells isolated from PBMCs. The chain recombines TRBV11-1 with TRBJ2-7; D may be TRBD2 (7 bases). The source is a human donor in good health. The CDR3 sequence is CASSLLRGGHQSYEQYF. In DNA form, the CDR3 reads TGTGCCAGCAGCCTTCTTAGGGGGGGGCACCAATCCTACGAGCAGTACTTC.